Presented here are 23 T cell receptor beta chains from one specimen sequenced in a study of Ad26.COV2.S vaccination and SARS-CoV-2 variants. The treatment denotes: some 20 received Ad26.COV2.S at low or high dose, single or two shots; roughly five received placebo; per-sample allocation not given. Specimens were obtained on day 63 following the first vaccine or placebo injection. The table came from immunoSEQ multiplex PCR; TCRdb's copy has only in-frame clones and leaves some out. The table lists some 640,000 clones, roughly 90% of them singletons, with nearly 1.5% in the top ten. Sequencing was performed on peripheral blood, taken in a trial of Ad26.COV2.S vaccine versus placebo. The receptors originated from a person aged 18-65 years who received the Ad26.COV2.S COVID-19 vaccine or a placebo.

This chain joins TRBV27 and TRBJ2-1, with 8 bases fitting TRBD2. V shed 5 bases, J shed 1 base, and the junction held 1 base outside the gene matches. This CDR3 spans 14 amino acids. Germline-derived CDR1 and CDR2 are MNHEY and SMNVEV (reference sequence). CDR3 sequence (DNA): TGTGCCAGCAGTGGCGGGGGGTCCTACAATGAGCAGTTCTTC. Its protein is CASSGGGSYNEQFF.

On this clone itself: The identical CDR3 is also encoded by other nucleotide sequences in the sample. The rearrangement uses TRBV7-2 and TRBJ2-1, with 11 bases aligning to TRBD2. This CDR3 spans 16 amino acids. Trimming removed 1 base from V and 4 bases from J; junction bases left unmatched: 3. CDR1 is SGHTA and CDR2 is FQGNSA in the germline V gene. The CDR3 nucleotides read TGTGCCAGCAGCTTAGTTGGGACTAGCGGTTACAATGAGCAGTTCTTC. It is translated as CASSLVGTSGYNEQFF.

As for this clone: Other DNA sequences in this specimen translate into the identical CDR3. This rearrangement joins TRBV9 to TRBJ2-1, with TRBD2 matching 9 bases. Germline loops: CDR1 SGDLS, CDR2 YYNGEE. V dropped 2 bases and J dropped 1; count of bases not matched to a gene: 1. The CDR3 loop spans 15 amino acids. CDR3 bases: TGTGCCAGCAGCGTGACTAGCGGATCCTACAATGAGCAGTTCTTC. This sequence encodes CASSVTSGSYNEQFF.

The J gene is TRBJ1-1, the V gene TRBV5-6, with D unclear. Germline V CDR1 and CDR2: SGHDT, YYEEEE. CDR3 length equals 14 residues. The V gene lost 0 bases and the J gene lost 5 bases, with 11 bases spanning the gap. The CDR3 DNA sequence: TGTGCCAGCAGCTTGGTGGGGTTACAGACTGAAGCTTTCTTT. It specifies CASSLVGLQTEAFF.

V usage is TRBV18 and J usage is TRBJ2-5, with D possibly TRBD2 on 6 matching bases. This CDR3 contains 16 residues. Germline V gene lookup returns CDR1 KGHSH and CDR2 LQKENI. V gave up 0 bases and J gave up 2 bases, with 13 bases separating them. The CDR3 DNA follows: TGTGCCAGCTCACCACCGCGGGGTGAGGGGCAAGAGACCCAGTACTTC. Translation gives CASSPPRGEGQETQYF.

This rearrangement joins TRBV19 to TRBJ2-5, with TRBD2 matching over 11 bases. This CDR3 spans 15 amino acids. V shed 3 bases and J 1 base; nucleotides not matched to a gene: 1. CDR1 is LNHDA, CDR2 SQIVND, per germline (reference sequence). The CDR3 region is CASSMLAGGQETQYF. The CDR3 DNA reads as TGTGCCAGTAGTATGCTAGCGGGGGGCCAAGAGACCCAGTACTTC.

The rearrangement joins TRBV2 to TRBJ2-5; 7 positions agree with TRBD1. V trimming: 5 bases; J trimming: 3 bases; junction bases outside the gene matches: 9. Germline V CDR1 and CDR2: SNHLY, FYNNEI. This CDR3 is built from 15 residues. The CDR3 region has the DNA TGTGCCAGCAGTCCCCTCACAGGGGCTGAAGAGACCCAGTACTTC. Encoded protein: CASSPLTGAEETQYF. The entire variable domain, with the rest obtained from reference TRBV2 and TRBJ2-5, is as follows: EPEVTQTPSHQVTQMGQEVILRCVPISNHLYFYWYRQILGQKVEFLVSFYNNEISEKSEIFDDQFSVERPDGSNFTLKIRSTKLEDSAMYFCASSPLTGAEETQYFGPGTRLLVL.

This clone was detected once. The chain recombines TRBV7-2 with TRBJ1-2; D is perhaps TRBD1 (6 bases). CDR1 SGHTA and CDR2 FQGNSA come from the germline V gene. The V and J ends lost 5 bases and 12 bases respectively, with 16 bases between them. CDR3 length equals 12 residues. The CDR3 DNA reads TGTGCCAGCAGCCTGGGGGGGCCCCTGCACACCTTC. This encodes CASSLGGPLHTF. Looking up the rest from reference TRBV7-2 and TRBJ1-2 gives the full variable domain: GAGVSQSPSNKVTEKGKDVELRCDPISGHTALYWYRQSLGQGLEFLIYFQGNSAPDKSGLPSDRFSAERTGGSVSTLTIQRTQQEDSAVYLCASSLGGPLHTFGSGTRLTVV.

The sample holds a few counts of this clone. The chain recombines TRBV19 with TRBJ2-2, with TRBD1 as a possible D gene (5 bases). Per germline, CDR1 LNHDA and CDR2 SQIVND (reference sequence). Trimming left V 6 bases short and J 5 bases short, with 16 bases between. This CDR3 has 15 residues. CDR3 region: CASRRQGVQTGELFF. The CDR3 nucleotides are TGTGCCAGTAGACGGCAGGGCGTCCAGACCGGGGAGCTGTTTTTT.

The chain carries TRBV6-5 and TRBJ2-7, with D possibly called TRBD1 or TRBD2 (5 bases each). The CDR3 spans 14 residues. Germline V CDR1 and CDR2: MNHEY, SVGAGI. V was cut by 6 bases and J by 0 bases, with 12 bases left in between. The CDR3 sequence: CASRPGPNSYEQYF. Here the CDR3 DNA reads TGTGCCAGCAGGCCGGGACCGAACTCCTACGAGCAGTACTTC.

The J gene is TRBJ1-2, the V gene TRBV7-2, with 10 bases matching TRBD1. CDR3 length: 15 amino acids. Germline V gene lookup returns CDR1 SGHTA and CDR2 FQGNSA. V trimming: 3 bases; J trimming: 3 bases; junction bases outside the gene matches: 4. This CDR3 is CASSFWTGGDYGYTF. The CDR3 nucleotides read TGTGCCAGCAGCTTTTGGACAGGGGGGGACTATGGCTACACCTTC.

This clone appeared many times. CDR3 sequence (DNA): TGTGCCAGCAGCCCTGGGACTGAGCAGTACTTC. Its translation: CASSPGTEQYF. The rearrangement links TRBV5-4 to TRBJ2-7; tentative D call: TRBD2 (6 bases). Trimming took off 4 bases at V and 7 bases at J, with 9 bases between the two ends. The V gene's germline CDR1 is SGHNT and CDR2 YYREEE (reference sequence). CDR3 length: 11 residues. Full variable domain (remainder filled in from reference TRBV5-4 and TRBJ2-7): ETGVTQSPTHLIKTRGQQVTLRCSSQSGHNTVSWYQQALGQGPQFIFQYYREEENGRGNFPPRFSGLQFPNYSSELNVNALELDDSALYLCASSPGTEQYFGPGTRLTVT.

The chain combines TRBV27 with TRBJ2-6, with D possibly matching TRBD1 (7 bases). V lost 11 bases and J 0 bases, leaving 26 bases between the germline ends. CDR1 and CDR2 from the germline V gene are MNHEY and SMNVEV (reference sequence). The CDR3 covers 19 residues. This CDR3 reads CASRGDRSPPRSGANVLTF. The CDR3 region has the DNA TGTGCCTCCAGGGGGGACAGATCCCCTCCTCGCTCTGGGGCCAACGTCCTGACTTTC.

The V gene is TRBV19, the J gene TRBJ2-1; 7 nucleotides line up with TRBD1. This CDR3 contains 16 residues. CDR1 and CDR2 (germline): LNHDA, SQIVND (reference sequence). J gave up 0 bases and V 3 bases, and 5 bases lay outside the gene matches. The CDR3 here is CASSIPRDSSYNEQFF. The CDR3, as DNA: TGTGCCAGTAGTATTCCCCGGGACAGCTCCTACAATGAGCAGTTCTTC.

The chain is built from TRBV19 and TRBJ2-7, with D possibly being TRBD1 (5 bases). Trimming removed 4 bases at V and 7 bases at J, with 14 bases between. The CDR3 covers 13 residues. Germline V gene lookup returns CDR1 LNHDA and CDR2 SQIVND (reference sequence). The CDR3 region is CASSTLLKGEQYF. The DNA of the CDR3 is TGTGCCAGTAGTACCCTACTCAAGGGGGAGCAGTACTTC. The full variable domain, its missing parts supplied by reference TRBV19 and TRBJ2-7, is DGGITQSPKYLFRKEGQNVTLSCEQNLNHDAMYWYRQDPGQGLRLIYYSQIVNDFQKGDIAEGYSVSREKKESFPLTVTSAQKNPTAFYLCASSTLLKGEQYFGPGTRLTVT.

The J gene is TRBJ2-6, the V gene TRBV5-1; TRBD2 is a possible D gene (5 bases). This CDR3 spans 17 amino acids. CDR1 and CDR2 (germline): SGHRS, YFSETQ. The V and J ends lost 6 bases and 0 bases respectively, with 16 bases between them. For the CDR3, the DNA is TGCGCCAGCATGCCCGTGTTAAGCGGCTCTGGGGCCAACGTCCTGACTTTC. Translation gives CASMPVLSGSGANVLTF. The full variable domain, with the rest looked up from reference TRBV5-1 and TRBJ2-6, is KAGVTQTPRYLIKTRGQQVTLSCSPISGHRSVSWYQQTPGQGLQFLFEYFSETQRNKGNFPGRFSGRQFSNSRSEMNVSTLELGDSALYLCASMPVLSGSGANVLTFGAGSRLTVL.

The CDR3 region is CAWARDRGTYEQYF. The CDR3 coding sequence is TGTGCCTGGGCAAGGGACAGGGGAACCTACGAGCAGTACTTC. This chain connects TRBV30 to TRBJ2-7, with 10 bases fitting TRBD1. Trimming at V came to 5 bases and at J to 2 bases, leaving 6 bases not matched to a gene. The length of the CDR3 is 14 residues. Germline V gives CDR1 GTSNPN, CDR2 SVGIG (reference sequence).

The chain joins TRBV7-2 to TRBJ1-3; D gene unclear. There are 14 residues in the CDR3. Looked up from germline, CDR1 is SGHTA and CDR2 is FQGNSA. V was trimmed by 0 bases and J by 2 bases, leaving 5 bases between them. The CDR3 DNA reads TGTGCCAGCAGCTTAGCGCTAACTGGAAACACCATATATTTT. Amino acids: CASSLALTGNTIYF. The complete variable domain, with remaining parts taken from reference TRBV7-2 and TRBJ1-3, reads GAGVSQSPSNKVTEKGKDVELRCDPISGHTALYWYRQSLGQGLEFLIYFQGNSAPDKSGLPSDRFSAERTGGSVSTLTIQRTQQEDSAVYLCASSLALTGNTIYFGEGSWLTVV.

The chain links TRBV7-2 to TRBJ2-7, with D possibly TRBD2 on 5 matching bases. The CDR3 is 14 amino acids. The V end was cut by 3 bases, the J end by 4 bases, with 13 bases between. CDR1 and CDR2 (germline): SGHTA, FQGNSA. CDR3 sequence: CASSFPAGDYEQYF. The CDR3 DNA sequence: TGTGCCAGCAGCTTTCCGGCGGGTGATTACGAGCAGTACTTC.

J is TRBJ1-1 and V is TRBV13; D remains ambiguous. Germline lookup yields CDR1 PRHDT and CDR2 FYEKMQ (reference sequence). This CDR3 has 12 amino acids. Trimming shortened V by 2 bases and J by 3 bases, and 4 bases separated the two germline ends. The CDR3 here is CASSLRDTEAFF. In DNA, the CDR3 is TGTGCCAGCAGCTTACGGGACACTGAAGCTTTCTTT.

The chain links TRBV4-3 to TRBJ2-1, with 10 bases aligning to TRBD2. Germline values: CDR1 LGHNA, CDR2 YSLEER. This CDR3 contains 15 residues. J lost 4 bases, V lost 4 bases, and 4 bases had no gene match. The CDR3 sequence is CASSRGLALYNEQFF. The CDR3 nucleotides are TGCGCCAGCAGCCGGGGACTAGCGCTATACAATGAGCAGTTCTTC.

The rearrangement uses TRBV6-1 and TRBJ2-7, with unresolved D. CDR3 length: 13 residues. V dropped 1 base and J dropped 3 bases, with 7 bases sitting between them. Germline V gene sequence: CDR1 MNHNS, CDR2 SASEGT. CDR3 coding DNA: TGTGCCAGCAGTGAAGGAAGAGACTACGAGCAGTACTTC. It translates to CASSEGRDYEQYF.

This clone has a single count. The CDR3, as DNA: TGCGCCAGCAGCTTAGGGACTCCTCCCCTGGGGCAGTACTTC. Protein: CASSLGTPPLGQYF. This rearrangement joins TRBV5-1 to TRBJ2-7, with D possibly matching TRBD2 (6 bases). Germline loops: CDR1 SGHRS, CDR2 YFSETQ. Deletions cut 2 bases from V and 9 bases from J, with 18 bases between. The length of the CDR3 is 14 residues. Full variable domain (outside the CDR3, taken from reference TRBV5-1 and TRBJ2-7): KAGVTQTPRYLIKTRGQQVTLSCSPISGHRSVSWYQQTPGQGLQFLFEYFSETQRNKGNFPGRFSGRQFSNSRSEMNVSTLELGDSALYLCASSLGTPPLGQYFGPGTRLTVT.